The present T cell receptor beta chain was sequenced within a study of Ad26.COV2.S vaccination and SARS-CoV-2 variants. Treatment indicated: over 15 received Ad26.COV2.S at low or high dose, single or two shots; 5 received placebo; per-sample allocation not given. Repertoires come from day 63 after the first vaccine or placebo injection. The study's findings and limits: Spike-specific TCR breadth was greater in vaccine than placebo recipients. Measures of TCR breadth and depth may have fallen short of total T cell responses.

This clone occurred a few times. Its cognate antigen is unknown. Clones were sequenced by immunoSEQ multiplex PCR, and TCRdb holds only the in-frame ones, with some missing. The table has 350,000 to 500,000 clones, approximately 92% seen once. The V end lost 5 bases, the J end lost 3 bases, and 10 bases lay between the germline ends. CDR1 SGHAT and CDR2 FQNNGV come from the germline V gene. This CDR3 spans 13 amino acids. This chain connects TRBV11-2 to TRBJ1-2; D gene ambiguous. The receptor was derived from a person aged 18-60 years who received the Ad26.COV2.S COVID-19 vaccine or a placebo. The sequences come from peripheral blood, collected in a trial of Ad26.COV2.S vaccine versus placebo. The chain's CDR3 is CASSPREDYGYTF. The CDR3 DNA is TGTGCCAGCAGCCCACGAGAGGACTATGGCTACACCTTC.